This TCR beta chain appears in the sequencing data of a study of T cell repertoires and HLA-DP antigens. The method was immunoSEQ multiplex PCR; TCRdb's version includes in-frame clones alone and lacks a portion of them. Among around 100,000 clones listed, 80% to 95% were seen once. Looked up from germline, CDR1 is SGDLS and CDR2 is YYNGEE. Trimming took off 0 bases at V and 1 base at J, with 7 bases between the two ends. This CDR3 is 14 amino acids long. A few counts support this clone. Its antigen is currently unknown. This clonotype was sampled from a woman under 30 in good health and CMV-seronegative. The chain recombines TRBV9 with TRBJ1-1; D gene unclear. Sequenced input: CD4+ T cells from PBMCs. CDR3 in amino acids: CASSVGQQNTEAFF. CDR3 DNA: TGTGCCAGCAGCGTAGGCCAGCAGAACACTGAAGCTTTCTTT.